The 16 T cell receptor beta chains reported below all come from one sample, sequenced in a study of cytomegalovirus exposure and HLA in healthy donors. The table came from immunoSEQ multiplex PCR; TCRdb's copy has only in-frame clones and leaves some out. The sample records approximately 150,000 clones, approximately 86% being singletons. Sequencing was carried out using PBMCs. These receptors came from a man between 18 and 29 years old in good health and CMV-seropositive.

The chain has TRBV10-3 and TRBJ2-5; weak D call: TRBD2 (7 bases). Trimming removed 10 bases from V and 1 base from J, with 13 bases in between. In germline, CDR1 is ENHRY, CDR2 SYGVKD. The CDR3 runs 13 residues. In DNA form, the CDR3 reads TGTGCCAGCTGGGGAGGGGGCCAAGAGACCCAGTACTTC. This translates into CASWGGGQETQYF.

The V call is TRBV11-3, the J call TRBJ2-2; D possibly corresponds to TRBD1 (6 bases). Per germline, CDR1 SGHNT and CDR2 YENEEA. CDR3 length equals 16 residues. V lost 7 bases to trimming and J lost 2 bases, with 17 bases between them. This CDR3 is CASTDRSRANTGELFF. In DNA form, the CDR3 reads TGTGCCAGCACCGACAGGAGTCGGGCAAACACCGGGGAGCTGTTTTTT.

This chain links TRBV4-1 with TRBJ2-7; 11 nucleotides match TRBD1. V trimming: 1 base; J trimming: 4 bases; junction bases outside the gene matches: 3. The length of the CDR3 is 15 residues. Germline lookup yields CDR1 MGHRA and CDR2 YSYEKL. The CDR3 DNA follows: TGCGCCAGCAGCCAAGGGGACAGGGGGGATTACGAGCAGTACTTC. It is translated as CASSQGDRGDYEQYF.

V gene TRBV7-9 combines with J gene TRBJ2-6; TRBD1 matches at 8 bases. V gave up 5 bases and J gave up 0 bases; unmatched junction bases: 12. The CDR3 has 19 amino acids. Germline lookup yields CDR1 SEHNR and CDR2 FQNEAQ (reference sequence). The CDR3 coding sequence is TGTGCCAGCAGCGGTCGCCGGGACAGGTTCCCCTCTGGGGCCAACGTCCTGACTTTC. Its translation: CASSGRRDRFPSGANVLTF.

The rearrangement joins TRBV6-6 to TRBJ2-1; D unresolved. Germline CDR1 reads MNHNY; CDR2 reads SVGAGI (reference sequence). The length of the CDR3 is 14 residues. V shed 8 bases and J shed 2 bases, with 13 bases lying between them. Here the CDR3 reads CASWLTETYNEQFF. DNA of the CDR3: TGTGCCAGCTGGCTGACGGAGACCTACAATGAGCAGTTCTTC.

The chain couples TRBV10-3 to TRBJ2-2, with 10 bases identical to TRBD1. The trim removed 2 bases at V and 9 bases at J, leaving 3 bases unmatched. CDR1 is ENHRY, CDR2 SYGVKD, per germline. The CDR3 consists of 14 residues. The CDR3 region has the DNA TGTGCCATCAGTGAGGGACAGGGGGAAAGGGAGCTGTTTTTT. This encodes CAISEGQGERELFF.

The V call is TRBV5-6, the J call TRBJ1-4; unclear D gene. Trimming removed 4 bases from V and 0 bases from J, with 16 bases in between. The CDR3 runs to 17 residues. CDR1 is SGHDT, CDR2 YYEEEE, per germline. The CDR3, as DNA: TGTGCCAGCAGCAGCGGCCTAGTCCGTGCAACTAATGAAAAACTGTTTTTT. This codes for CASSSGLVRATNEKLFF.

This chain links TRBV25-1 with TRBJ1-1; D might be TRBD1 (5 bases). The V and J ends lost 1 base and 3 bases respectively, with 15 bases between them. The CDR3 has 16 residues. Germline values: CDR1 MGHDK, CDR2 SYGVNS. CDR3 sequence: CASSEFPGKGDTEAFF. The CDR3 region has the DNA TGTGCCAGCAGTGAATTCCCAGGAAAAGGGGACACTGAAGCTTTCTTT.

This chain uses TRBV5-1 with TRBJ1-3, with D unclear. Trimming removed 0 bases at V and 6 bases at J, with 7 bases between. The CDR3 is 13 amino acids. Germline loops: CDR1 SGHRS, CDR2 YFSETQ. CDR3 bases: TGCGCCAGCAGCTTGGCGGGTGTAAACACCATATATTTT. It codes for CASSLAGVNTIYF.

The chain recombines TRBV27 with TRBJ2-1; TRBD2 agrees at 13 bases. The germline V gene encodes CDR1 MNHEY and CDR2 SMNVEV (reference sequence). This CDR3 has 18 amino acids. With V trimmed by 5 bases and J by 2 bases, 9 bases remained unmatched. In DNA, the CDR3 is TGTGCCAGCAGTCTGACTAGCGGGAGGAGCGGAACCTACAATGAGCAGTTCTTC. Translating gives CASSLTSGRSGTYNEQFF.

The rearrangement joins TRBV6-5 to TRBJ1-2; D is undetermined. The V end lost 7 bases, the J end lost 3 bases, and 6 bases lay between the germline ends. The CDR3 runs 11 residues. From germline, CDR1 is MNHEY and CDR2 SVGAGI. The CDR3 DNA follows: TGTGCCAGCACCGCAGACTATGGCTACACCTTC. Translation gives CASTADYGYTF.

The chain uses TRBV28 and TRBJ2-1, with TRBD2 matching over 8 bases. This CDR3 is 15 amino acids long. From germline, CDR1 is MDHEN and CDR2 SYDVKM. V lost 3 bases to trimming and J lost 7 bases; unmatched junction nucleotides: 8. The CDR3, as DNA: TGTGCCAGCAGTTTCGGGGCGGGAGGAGGTAATGAGCAGTTCTTC. Translated, it gives CASSFGAGGGNEQFF.

Only one count was recorded for this clone. This sequence joins TRBV28 and TRBJ1-1; no reliable D call. CDR1 and CDR2 (germline): MDHEN, SYDVKM. This CDR3 is built from 13 residues. The ends were cut back, 5 bases at V and 10 bases at J, with 17 bases in the middle. The CDR3 nucleotides read TGTGCCAGCAGTCCATTACAGAGAAATATAGCTTTCTTT. Protein product: CASSPLQRNIAFF.

The chain carries TRBV2 and TRBJ1-2; 8 positions agree with TRBD1. Per germline, CDR1 SNHLY and CDR2 FYNNEI. V lost 3 bases, J lost 3 bases, and 12 bases stayed unmatched. The CDR3 spans 17 residues. The CDR3 spells CASSEGAGGELYYGYTF. The DNA for the CDR3 is TGTGCCAGCAGTGAGGGGGCAGGGGGCGAGCTGTACTATGGCTACACCTTC.

Only one count was recorded for this clone. The V gene is TRBV7-2, the J gene TRBJ2-5; 9 bases fit TRBD2. The V gene end was trimmed by 1 base and the J gene end by 4 bases; junction bases not matched to a gene: 10. CDR1 and CDR2 from the germline V gene are SGHTA and FQGNSA. The CDR3 runs to 17 residues. This CDR3 is CASSLVWVAGDAETQYF. CDR3 DNA: TGTGCCAGCAGCTTAGTATGGGTAGCGGGAGACGCAGAGACCCAGTACTTC.

V usage is TRBV9 and J usage is TRBJ2-3; TRBD2 agrees at 7 bases. The CDR3 totals 16 residues. Germline V lookup: CDR1 SGDLS, CDR2 YYNGEE. Unmatched junction bases numbered 10, after V lost 4 bases and J lost 2 bases. The CDR3 here is CASSTHQRDSTDTQYF. DNA of the CDR3: TGTGCCAGCAGCACACACCAGCGGGATTCCACAGATACGCAGTATTTT.